This T cell receptor beta chain was captured by sequencing in a study of beta chain features in type 1 diabetes. Study at large: Healthy donors and patients had similar age, gender and cell yields. General observations from the study: A definitive answer on HLA type influencing TCRB rearrangement was not reached here. Significant though moderate, a shortening of TCRB CDR3s appeared in all four CD4+ subsets of Type 1 diabetes patients.

One heparinised draw of blood, averaging roughly 110 mL, came from each donor. Comments on this clone: Its antigen is unknown.

This CDR3 comprises 15 residues. Trimming at V came to 0 bases and at J to 6 bases, leaving 7 bases not matched to a gene. Germline V lookup: CDR1 LGHNA, CDR2 YNFKEQ. Since all of the isolated RNA was reverse transcribed, expressed TCRB transcripts were what got sequenced. Generated by immunoSEQ multiplex PCR, the TCRdb table keeps only in-frame clones and is missing some. The repertoire holds roughly 260,000 clones, with around 9.9% as singletons. The J gene is TRBJ1-2, the V gene TRBV4-2, with 7 bases aligning to TRBD1. The sample was naive CD4+ T cells from blood. This clonotype was obtained from a man aged 30 to 39 with type 1 diabetes. CDR3 sequence: CASSQDRGGSNGYTF. The CDR3 nucleotides read TGTGCCAGCAGCCAAGATAGAGGGGGCTCGAATGGCTACACCTTC.